The next 10 T cell receptor beta chains were all read from a single sample in a study of radiation and T cells in renal cell carcinoma (dated by TCRdb to between 2020 and 2021). The method was the immunoSEQ multiplex PCR assay. In its TCRdb copy, this immuneACCESS table keeps in-frame sequences only and misses some clones. Where compared with another copy, unresolved V genes explain less than half of these, and the others have no known cause. A total of roughly 58,000 clones appear in this sample, around 80% of them only once. The top ten constitute less than 8% of the sample. Read against the paper, the sample's time point label means: blood 4 weeks post-SBRT, at nephrectomy. Explained via the paper, the treatment or condition label denotes: 15 Gy SBRT to primary tumor, nephrectomy 4 weeks later. Sequenced material: blood, taken from a patient whose treatment included radiotherapy and nephrectomy. These receptors originate from a man in his sixties with renal cell carcinoma.

The chain couples TRBV29-1 to TRBJ1-2; D not certain. Per germline, CDR1 SQVTM and CDR2 ANQGSEA. The ends were cut back, 3 bases at V and 2 bases at J, with 7 bases in the middle. The CDR3 is 12 residues long. Here the CDR3 DNA reads TGCAGCGTTGAGGACGGGAACTATGGCTACACCTTC. This gives the protein CSVEDGNYGYTF.

The V call is TRBV10-1, the J call TRBJ2-3, with D possibly TRBD2 on 7 matching bases. Trimming took 4 bases from V and 5 from J, leaving 13 bases between them. Germline CDR1 WNHNN, CDR2 SYGVQD (reference sequence). There are 14 residues in the CDR3. The CDR3 sequence: CASSGGGLEDTQYF. DNA for the CDR3: TGCGCCAGCAGTGGGGGGGGCCTGGAAGATACGCAGTATTTT.

The table lists this clone with a count of one. The genes are TRBV18 and TRBJ1-1; D remains ambiguous. Germline loops: CDR1 KGHSH, CDR2 LQKENI. This CDR3 spans 13 amino acids. V was pared by 5 bases and J by 1 base, with 8 bases between. The CDR3 here is CASSTAENTEAFF. The CDR3 DNA follows: TGTGCCAGCTCAACGGCAGAGAACACTGAAGCTTTCTTT.

V gene TRBV13 combines with J gene TRBJ1-3, with D possibly matching TRBD1 (5 bases). Looked up from germline, CDR1 is PRHDT and CDR2 is FYEKMQ (reference sequence). CDR3 length: 14 amino acids. The ends were cut back, 5 bases at V and 6 bases at J, with 14 bases in the middle. The CDR3 bases are TGTGCCAGCAGCCTCAGGGCCTTACCAAACACCATATATTTT. Protein: CASSLRALPNTIYF.

This clone is a singleton in its sample. The rearrangement links TRBV2 to TRBJ1-2, with a possible D match to TRBD1 (6 bases). V was shortened by 6 bases and J by 4 bases, with 24 bases between the two germline ends. CDR1 and CDR2 (germline): SNHLY, FYNNEI. This CDR3 contains 17 residues. CDR3 bases: TGTGCCAGCAGCCCAATGCCAGGGGCGACCACCATCTATGGCTACACCTTC. This translates into CASSPMPGATTIYGYTF.

In DNA form, the CDR3 reads TGCGCCAGCAGCTTTAGACAGGGAGGAGAGACCCAGTACTTC. This codes for CASSFRQGGETQYF. The chain has TRBV5-1 and TRBJ2-5, with D tentatively TRBD1 (7 bases). CDR3 size: 14 residues. The germline gives CDR1 SGHRS, CDR2 YFSETQ. Trimming took off 2 bases at V and 4 bases at J, with 12 bases between the two ends.

The V and J genes are TRBV10-1 and TRBJ2-1; 8 bases are a match to TRBD1. This CDR3 contains 15 residues. The germline V gene encodes CDR1 WNHNN and CDR2 SYGVQD (reference sequence). The V segment lost 4 bases and the J segment 7 bases; nucleotides outside the gene matches: 9. The CDR3 region is CASSAGGALYNEQFF. DNA of the CDR3: TGCGCCAGCAGTGCAGGGGGCGCGTTGTATAATGAGCAGTTCTTC.

V gene TRBV2 combines with J gene TRBJ2-7, with 7 bases identical to TRBD1. Germline V gene sequence: CDR1 SNHLY, CDR2 FYNNEI. Trimming cost V 6 bases and J 6 bases; bases outside gene matches: 11. CDR3 length: 14 residues. The CDR3 loop reads CASSPPGGFSEQYF. The CDR3 nucleotides read TGTGCCAGCAGCCCCCCAGGGGGTTTTAGCGAGCAGTACTTC.

This clone has a handful of counts. The chain employs TRBV9 and TRBJ1-6; the D is unclear. CDR1 is SGDLS, CDR2 YYNGEE, per germline. Trimming left V 4 bases short and J 8 bases short, with 16 bases between. The CDR3 runs to 15 residues. CDR3 sequence (DNA): TGTGCCAGCAGCCCCCGGCGGGCAGATCATTCACCCCTCCACTTT. Amino acids: CASSPRRADHSPLHF.

The chain joins TRBV11-3 to TRBJ2-2; D may be TRBD1 (5 bases). In germline, CDR1 is SGHNT, CDR2 YENEEA. The CDR3 has 14 residues. Trimming took off 5 bases at V and 8 bases at J, with 15 bases between the two ends. This CDR3 is CASSETALVGELFF. CDR3 sequence (DNA): TGTGCCAGCAGCGAGACAGCTTTGGTGGGGGAGCTGTTTTTT.